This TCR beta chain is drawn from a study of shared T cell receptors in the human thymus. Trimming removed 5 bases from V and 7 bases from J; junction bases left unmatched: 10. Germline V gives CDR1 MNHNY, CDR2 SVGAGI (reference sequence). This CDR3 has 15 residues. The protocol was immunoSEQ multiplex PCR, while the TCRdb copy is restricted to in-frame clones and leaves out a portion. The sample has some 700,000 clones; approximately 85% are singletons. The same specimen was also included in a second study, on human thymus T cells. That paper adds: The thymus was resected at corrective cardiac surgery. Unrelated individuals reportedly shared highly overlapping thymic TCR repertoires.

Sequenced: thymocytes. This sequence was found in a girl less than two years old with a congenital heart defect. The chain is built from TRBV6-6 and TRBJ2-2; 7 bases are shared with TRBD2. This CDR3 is CASSPRGGKSGELFF. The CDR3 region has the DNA TGTGCCAGCAGTCCCCGGGGAGGGAAGAGCGGGGAGCTGTTTTTT.